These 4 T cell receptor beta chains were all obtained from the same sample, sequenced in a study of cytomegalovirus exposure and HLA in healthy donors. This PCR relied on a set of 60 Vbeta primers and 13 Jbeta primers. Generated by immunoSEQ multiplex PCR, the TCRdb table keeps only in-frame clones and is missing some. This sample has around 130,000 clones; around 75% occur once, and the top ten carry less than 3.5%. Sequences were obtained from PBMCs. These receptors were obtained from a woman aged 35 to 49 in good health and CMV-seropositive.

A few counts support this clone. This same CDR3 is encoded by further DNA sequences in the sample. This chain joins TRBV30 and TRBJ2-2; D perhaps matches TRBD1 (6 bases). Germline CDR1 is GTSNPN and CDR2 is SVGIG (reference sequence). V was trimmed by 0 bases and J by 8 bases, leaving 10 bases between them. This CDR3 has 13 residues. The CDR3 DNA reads TGTGCCTGGAGTGTACAGGGAACGGGGGAGCTGTTTTTT. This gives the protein CAWSVQGTGELFF.

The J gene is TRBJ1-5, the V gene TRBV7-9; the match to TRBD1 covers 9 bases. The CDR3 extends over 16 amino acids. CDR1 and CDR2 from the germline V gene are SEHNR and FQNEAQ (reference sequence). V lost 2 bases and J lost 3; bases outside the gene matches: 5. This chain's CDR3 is CASSLTGTGNNQPQHF. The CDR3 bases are TGTGCCAGCAGCTTAACCGGGACAGGGAACAATCAGCCCCAGCATTTT.

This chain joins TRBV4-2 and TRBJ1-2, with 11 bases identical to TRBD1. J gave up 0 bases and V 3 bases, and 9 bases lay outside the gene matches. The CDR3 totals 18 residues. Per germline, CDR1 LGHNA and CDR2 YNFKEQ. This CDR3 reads CASSHGQGAEETNYGYTF. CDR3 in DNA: TGTGCCAGCAGCCATGGACAGGGGGCGGAAGAAACTAACTATGGCTACACCTTC.

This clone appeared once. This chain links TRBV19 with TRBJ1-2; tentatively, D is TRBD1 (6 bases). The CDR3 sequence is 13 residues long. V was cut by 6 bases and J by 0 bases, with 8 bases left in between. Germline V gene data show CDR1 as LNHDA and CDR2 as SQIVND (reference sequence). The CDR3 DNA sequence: TGTGCCAGTAGGGGACAAGCTAACTATGGCTACACCTTC. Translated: CASRGQANYGYTF.